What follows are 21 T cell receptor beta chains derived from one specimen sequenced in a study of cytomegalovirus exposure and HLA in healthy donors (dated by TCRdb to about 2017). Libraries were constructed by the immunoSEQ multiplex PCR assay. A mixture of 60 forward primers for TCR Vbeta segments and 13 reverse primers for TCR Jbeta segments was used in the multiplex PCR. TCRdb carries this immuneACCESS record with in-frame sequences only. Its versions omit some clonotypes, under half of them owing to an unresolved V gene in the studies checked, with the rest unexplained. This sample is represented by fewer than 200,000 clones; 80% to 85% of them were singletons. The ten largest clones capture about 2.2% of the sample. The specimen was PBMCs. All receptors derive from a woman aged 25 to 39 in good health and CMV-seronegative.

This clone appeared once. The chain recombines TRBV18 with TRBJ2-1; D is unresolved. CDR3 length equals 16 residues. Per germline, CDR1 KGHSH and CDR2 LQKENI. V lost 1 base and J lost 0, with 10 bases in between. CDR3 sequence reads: CASSPLPRSSYNEQFF. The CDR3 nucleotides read TGTGCCAGCTCACCACTCCCGCGGAGCTCCTACAATGAGCAGTTCTTC. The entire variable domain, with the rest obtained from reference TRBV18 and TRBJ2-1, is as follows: NAGVMQNPRHLVRRRGQEARLRCSPMKGHSHVYWYRQLPEEGLKFMVYLQKENIIDESGMPKERFSAEFPKEGPSILRIQQVVRGDSAAYFCASSPLPRSSYNEQFFGPGTRLTVL.

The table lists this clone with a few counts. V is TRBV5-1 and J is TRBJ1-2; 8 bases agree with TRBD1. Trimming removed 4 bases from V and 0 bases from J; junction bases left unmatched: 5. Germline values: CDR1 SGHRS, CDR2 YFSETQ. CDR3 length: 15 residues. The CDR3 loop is CASSPTGVANYGYTF. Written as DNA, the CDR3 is TGCGCCAGCAGCCCGACAGGGGTAGCTAACTATGGCTACACCTTC. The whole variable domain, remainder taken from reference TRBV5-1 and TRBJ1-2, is KAGVTQTPRYLIKTRGQQVTLSCSPISGHRSVSWYQQTPGQGLQFLFEYFSETQRNKGNFPGRFSGRQFSNSRSEMNVSTLELGDSALYLCASSPTGVANYGYTFGSGTRLTVV.

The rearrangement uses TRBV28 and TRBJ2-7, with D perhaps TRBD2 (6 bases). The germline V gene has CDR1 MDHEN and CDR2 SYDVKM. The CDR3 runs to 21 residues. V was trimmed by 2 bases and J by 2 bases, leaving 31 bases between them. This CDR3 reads CASSLIPPGLGRGGETYEQYF. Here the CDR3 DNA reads TGTGCCAGCAGTTTAATTCCTCCGGGACTTGGGCGGGGCGGGGAAACCTACGAGCAGTACTTC.

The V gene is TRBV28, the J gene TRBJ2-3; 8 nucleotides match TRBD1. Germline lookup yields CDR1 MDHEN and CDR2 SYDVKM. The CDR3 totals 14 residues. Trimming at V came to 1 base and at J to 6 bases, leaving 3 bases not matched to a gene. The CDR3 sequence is CASSLLQGVDTQYF. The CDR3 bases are TGTGCCAGCAGTTTATTACAGGGGGTGGATACGCAGTATTTT.

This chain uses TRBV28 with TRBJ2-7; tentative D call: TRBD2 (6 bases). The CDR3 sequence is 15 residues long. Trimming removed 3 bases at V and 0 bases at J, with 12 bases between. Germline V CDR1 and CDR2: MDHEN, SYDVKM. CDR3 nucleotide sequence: TGTGCCAGCAGTTTCGCGGGGAGCCGCTCCTACGAGCAGTACTTC. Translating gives CASSFAGSRSYEQYF.

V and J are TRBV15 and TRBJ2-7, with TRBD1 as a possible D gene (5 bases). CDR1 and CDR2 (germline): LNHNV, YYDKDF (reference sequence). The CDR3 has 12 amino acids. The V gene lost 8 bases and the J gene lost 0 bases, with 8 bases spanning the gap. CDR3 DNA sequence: TGTGCCACCCGACAGAGCTCCTACGAGCAGTACTTC. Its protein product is CATRQSSYEQYF. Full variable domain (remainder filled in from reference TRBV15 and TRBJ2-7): DAMVIQNPRYQVTQFGKPVTLSCSQTLNHNVMYWYQQKSSQAPKLLFHYYDKDFNNEADTPDNFQSRRPNTSFCFLDIRSPGLGDTAMYLCATRQSSYEQYFGPGTRLTVT.

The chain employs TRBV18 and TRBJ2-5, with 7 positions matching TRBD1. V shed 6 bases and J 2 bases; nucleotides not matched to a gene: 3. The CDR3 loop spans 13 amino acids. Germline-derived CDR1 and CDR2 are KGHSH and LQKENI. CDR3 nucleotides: TGTGCCAGCTCGCAGGGGGTACAAGAGACCCAGTACTTC. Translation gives CASSQGVQETQYF.

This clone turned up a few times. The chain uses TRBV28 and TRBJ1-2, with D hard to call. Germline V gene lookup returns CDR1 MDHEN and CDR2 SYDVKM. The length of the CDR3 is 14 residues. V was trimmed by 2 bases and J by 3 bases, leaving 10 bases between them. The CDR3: CASSLREAHYGYTF. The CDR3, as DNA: TGTGCCAGCAGTTTACGGGAGGCACACTATGGCTACACCTTC.

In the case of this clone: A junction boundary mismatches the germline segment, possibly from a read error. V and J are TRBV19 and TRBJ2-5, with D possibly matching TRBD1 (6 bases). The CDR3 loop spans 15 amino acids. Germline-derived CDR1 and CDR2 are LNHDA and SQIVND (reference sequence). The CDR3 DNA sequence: TGTGCGAGTAGTGGGGGCGCCGTCGTGGGGGAGACCCAGTACTTC. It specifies CASSGGAVVGETQYF.

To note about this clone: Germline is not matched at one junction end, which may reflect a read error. The CDR3 spells CSSSPGQGITYEQYF. The CDR3 DNA follows: TGTTCCAGCAGCCCCGGACAGGGGATCACCTACGAGCAGTACTTC. The rearrangement links TRBV7-9 to TRBJ2-7; 9 nucleotides line up with TRBD1. CDR3 length: 15 amino acids. The V gene's germline CDR1 is SEHNR and CDR2 FQNEAQ (reference sequence).

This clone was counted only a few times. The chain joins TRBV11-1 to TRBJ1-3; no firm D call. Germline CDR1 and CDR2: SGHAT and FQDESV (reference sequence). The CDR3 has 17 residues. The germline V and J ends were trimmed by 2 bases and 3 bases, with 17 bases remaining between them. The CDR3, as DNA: TGTGCCAGCAGCTTAAAGTCGTCAGGATTTTTTGGAAACACCATATATTTT. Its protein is CASSLKSSGFFGNTIYF.

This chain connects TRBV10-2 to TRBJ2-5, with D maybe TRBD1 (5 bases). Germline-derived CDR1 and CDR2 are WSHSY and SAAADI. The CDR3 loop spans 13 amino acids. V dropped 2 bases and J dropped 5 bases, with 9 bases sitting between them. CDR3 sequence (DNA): TGCGCCAGCAGTGAGCAGGGCCTGGAGACCCAGTACTTC. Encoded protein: CASSEQGLETQYF.

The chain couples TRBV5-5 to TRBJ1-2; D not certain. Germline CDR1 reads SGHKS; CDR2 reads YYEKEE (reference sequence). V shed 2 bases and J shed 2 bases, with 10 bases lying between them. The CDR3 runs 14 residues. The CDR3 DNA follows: TGTGCCAGCAGCTTAATCGGTCAAAACTATGGCTACACCTTC. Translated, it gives CASSLIGQNYGYTF.

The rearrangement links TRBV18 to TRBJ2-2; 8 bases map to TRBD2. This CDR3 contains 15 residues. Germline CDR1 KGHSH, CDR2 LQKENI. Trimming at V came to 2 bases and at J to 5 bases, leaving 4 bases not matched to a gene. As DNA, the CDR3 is TGTGCCAGCTCACCAGGACTAGCAGTTACCGGGGAGCTGTTTTTT. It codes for CASSPGLAVTGELFF.

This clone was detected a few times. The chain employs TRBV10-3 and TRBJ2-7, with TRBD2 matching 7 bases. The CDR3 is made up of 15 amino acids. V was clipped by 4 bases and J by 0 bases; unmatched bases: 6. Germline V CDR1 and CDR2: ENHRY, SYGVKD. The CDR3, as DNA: TGTGCCATCAGTGGGACGGGAGGTAACTCCTACGAGCAGTACTTC. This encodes CAISGTGGNSYEQYF.

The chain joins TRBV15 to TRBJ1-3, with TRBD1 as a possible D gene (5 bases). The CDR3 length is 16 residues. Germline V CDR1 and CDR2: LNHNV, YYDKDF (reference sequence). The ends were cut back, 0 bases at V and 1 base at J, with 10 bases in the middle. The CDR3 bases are TGTGCCACCAGCAGAGATCCGGGGGTATCTGGAAACACCATATATTTT. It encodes CATSRDPGVSGNTIYF.

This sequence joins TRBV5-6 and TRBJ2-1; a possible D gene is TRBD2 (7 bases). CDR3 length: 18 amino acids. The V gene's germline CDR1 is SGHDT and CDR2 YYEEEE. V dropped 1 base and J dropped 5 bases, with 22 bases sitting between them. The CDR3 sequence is CASSLLLAGALTNNEQFF. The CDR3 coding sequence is TGTGCCAGCAGCTTGTTGTTGGCGGGGGCCCTGACGAACAATGAGCAGTTCTTC.

The CDR3: CASSPMPMTGFGEKLFF. CDR3 in DNA: TGTGCCAGCAGTCCAATGCCCATGACAGGGTTTGGGGAAAAACTGTTTTTT. The chain carries TRBV28 and TRBJ1-4, with TRBD1 matching over 7 bases. This CDR3 spans 17 amino acids. Germline lookup yields CDR1 MDHEN and CDR2 SYDVKM. With V trimmed by 5 bases and J by 8 bases, 17 bases remained unmatched.

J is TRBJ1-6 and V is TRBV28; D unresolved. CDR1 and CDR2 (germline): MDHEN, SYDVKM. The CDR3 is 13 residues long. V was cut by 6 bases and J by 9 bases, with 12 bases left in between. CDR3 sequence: CASRSGRPSPLHF. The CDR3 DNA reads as TGTGCCAGCAGAAGCGGGAGGCCTTCACCCCTCCACTTT.

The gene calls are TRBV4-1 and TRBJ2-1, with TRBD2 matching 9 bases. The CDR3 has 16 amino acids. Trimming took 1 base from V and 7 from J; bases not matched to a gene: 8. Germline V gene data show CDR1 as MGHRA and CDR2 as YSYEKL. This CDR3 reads CASSQGPGLARNEQFF. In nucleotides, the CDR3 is TGCGCCAGCAGCCAAGGACCGGGACTAGCTCGGAATGAGCAGTTCTTC.

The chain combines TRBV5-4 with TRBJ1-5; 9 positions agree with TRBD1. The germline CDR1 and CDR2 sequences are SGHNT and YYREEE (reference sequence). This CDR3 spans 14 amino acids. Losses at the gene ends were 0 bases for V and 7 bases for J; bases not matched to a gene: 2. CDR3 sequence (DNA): TGTGCCAGCAGCTTGGGGGGACAGGGACAGCCCCAGCATTTT. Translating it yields CASSLGGQGQPQHF. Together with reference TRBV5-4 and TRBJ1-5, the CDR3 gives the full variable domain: ETGVTQSPTHLIKTRGQQVTLRCSSQSGHNTVSWYQQALGQGPQFIFQYYREEENGRGNFPPRFSGLQFPNYSSELNVNALELDDSALYLCASSLGGQGQPQHFGDGTRLSIL.